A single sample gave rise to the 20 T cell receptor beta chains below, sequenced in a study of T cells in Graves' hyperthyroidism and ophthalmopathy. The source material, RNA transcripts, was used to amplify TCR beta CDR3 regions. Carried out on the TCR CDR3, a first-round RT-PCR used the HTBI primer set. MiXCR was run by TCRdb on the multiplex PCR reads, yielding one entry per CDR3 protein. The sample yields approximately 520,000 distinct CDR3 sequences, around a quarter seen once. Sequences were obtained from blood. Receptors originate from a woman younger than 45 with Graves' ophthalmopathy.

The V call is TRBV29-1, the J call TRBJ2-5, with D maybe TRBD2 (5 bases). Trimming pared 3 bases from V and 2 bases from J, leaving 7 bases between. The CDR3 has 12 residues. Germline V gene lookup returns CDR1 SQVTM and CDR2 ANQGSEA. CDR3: CSVDGVQETQYF. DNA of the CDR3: TGCAGCGTTGACGGGGTACAAGAGACCCAGTACTTC.

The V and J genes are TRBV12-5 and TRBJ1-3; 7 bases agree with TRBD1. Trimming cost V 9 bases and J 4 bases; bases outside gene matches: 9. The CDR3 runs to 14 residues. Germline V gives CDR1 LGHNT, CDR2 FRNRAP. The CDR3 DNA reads TGTGCTAGATGGGGACAGACCATCGGAAACACCATATATTTT. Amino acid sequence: CARWGQTIGNTIYF.

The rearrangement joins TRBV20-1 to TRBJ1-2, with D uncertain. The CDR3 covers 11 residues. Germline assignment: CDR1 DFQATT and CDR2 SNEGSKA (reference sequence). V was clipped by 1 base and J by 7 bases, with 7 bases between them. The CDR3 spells CSARVVSGYTF. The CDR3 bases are TGCAGTGCTAGAGTGGTATCTGGCTACACCTTC.

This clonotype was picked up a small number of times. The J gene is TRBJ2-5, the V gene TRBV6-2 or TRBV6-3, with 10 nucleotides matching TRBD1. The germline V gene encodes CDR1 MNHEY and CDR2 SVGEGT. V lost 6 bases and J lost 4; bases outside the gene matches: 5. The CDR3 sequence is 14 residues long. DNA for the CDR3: TGTGCCAGCAGCAGAAGGACAGGGGGAGAGACCCAGTACTTC. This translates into CASSRRTGGETQYF.

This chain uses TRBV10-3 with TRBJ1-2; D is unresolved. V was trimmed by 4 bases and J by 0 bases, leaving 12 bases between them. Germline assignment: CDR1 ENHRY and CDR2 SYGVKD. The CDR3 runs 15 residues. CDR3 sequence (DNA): TGTGCCATCAGTGTCCCCAAGTCCTCTAACTATGGCTACACCTTC. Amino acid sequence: CAISVPKSSNYGYTF.

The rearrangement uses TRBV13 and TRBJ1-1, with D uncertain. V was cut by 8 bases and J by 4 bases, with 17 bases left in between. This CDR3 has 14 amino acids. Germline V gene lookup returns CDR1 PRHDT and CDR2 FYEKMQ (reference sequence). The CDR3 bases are TGTGCCAGCCTTCAGTGGGGATTCGGCACTGAAGCTTTCTTT. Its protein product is CASLQWGFGTEAFF.

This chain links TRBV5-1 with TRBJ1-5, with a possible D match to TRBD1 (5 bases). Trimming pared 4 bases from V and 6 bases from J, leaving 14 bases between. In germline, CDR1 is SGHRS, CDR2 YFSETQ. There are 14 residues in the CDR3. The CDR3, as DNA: TGCGCCAGCAGCCTGCAGGGCTGGGCTCAGCCCCAGCATTTT. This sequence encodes CASSLQGWAQPQHF.

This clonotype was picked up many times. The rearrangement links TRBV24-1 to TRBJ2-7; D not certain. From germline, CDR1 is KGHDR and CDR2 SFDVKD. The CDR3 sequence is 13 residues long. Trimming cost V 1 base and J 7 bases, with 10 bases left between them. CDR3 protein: CATSDLRQEEQYF. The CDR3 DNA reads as TGTGCCACCAGTGATTTAAGACAAGAGGAGCAGTACTTC.

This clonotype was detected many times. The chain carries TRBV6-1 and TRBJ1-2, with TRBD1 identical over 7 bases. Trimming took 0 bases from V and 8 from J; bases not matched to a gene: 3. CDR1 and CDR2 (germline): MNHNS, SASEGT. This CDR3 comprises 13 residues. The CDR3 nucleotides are TGTGCCAGCAGTGAAGCGACAGGGCTCGGCTACACCTTC. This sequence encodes CASSEATGLGYTF.

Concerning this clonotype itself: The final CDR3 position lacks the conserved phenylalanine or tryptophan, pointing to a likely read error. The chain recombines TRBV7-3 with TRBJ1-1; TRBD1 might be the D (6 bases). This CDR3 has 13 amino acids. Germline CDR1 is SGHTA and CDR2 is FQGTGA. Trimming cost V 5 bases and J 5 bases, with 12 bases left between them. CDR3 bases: TGTGCCAGCAGCCAGGGGTTTCGGACTGAAGCTTTCCTT. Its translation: CASSQGFRTEAFL.

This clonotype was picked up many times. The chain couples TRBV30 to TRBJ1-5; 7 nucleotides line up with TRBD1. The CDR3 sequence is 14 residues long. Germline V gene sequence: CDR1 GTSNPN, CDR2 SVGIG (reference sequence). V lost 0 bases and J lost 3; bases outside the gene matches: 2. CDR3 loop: CAWSVGTANQPQHF. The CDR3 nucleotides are TGTGCCTGGAGTGTAGGGACAGCCAATCAGCCCCAGCATTTT.

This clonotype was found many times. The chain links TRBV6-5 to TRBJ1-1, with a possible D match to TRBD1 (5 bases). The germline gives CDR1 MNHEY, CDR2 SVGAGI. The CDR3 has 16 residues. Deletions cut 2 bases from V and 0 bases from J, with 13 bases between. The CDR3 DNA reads TGTGCCAGCAGTTACAGGGGTGCGTCTCTGAACACTGAAGCTTTCTTT. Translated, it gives CASSYRGASLNTEAFF.

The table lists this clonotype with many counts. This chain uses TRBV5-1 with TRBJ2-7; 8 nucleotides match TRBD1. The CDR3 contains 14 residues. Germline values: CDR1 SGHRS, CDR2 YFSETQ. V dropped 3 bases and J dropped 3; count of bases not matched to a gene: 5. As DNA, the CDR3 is TGCGCCAGCAGCTCAAGGACAGGGCTCTACGAGCAGTACTTC. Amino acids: CASSSRTGLYEQYF.

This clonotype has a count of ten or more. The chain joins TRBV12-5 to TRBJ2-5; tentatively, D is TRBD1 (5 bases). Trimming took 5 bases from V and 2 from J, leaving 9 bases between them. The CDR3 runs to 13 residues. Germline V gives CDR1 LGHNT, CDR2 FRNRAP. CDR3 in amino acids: CASGVDIQETQYF. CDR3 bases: TGTGCTAGTGGTGTGGACATACAAGAGACCCAGTACTTC.

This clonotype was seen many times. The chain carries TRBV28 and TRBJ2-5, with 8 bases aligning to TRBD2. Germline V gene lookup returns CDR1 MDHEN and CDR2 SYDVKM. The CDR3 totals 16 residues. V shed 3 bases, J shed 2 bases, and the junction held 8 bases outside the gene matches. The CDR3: CASSLAPGTRQETQYF. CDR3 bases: TGTGCCAGCAGTTTGGCACCCGGGACTAGACAAGAGACCCAGTACTTC.

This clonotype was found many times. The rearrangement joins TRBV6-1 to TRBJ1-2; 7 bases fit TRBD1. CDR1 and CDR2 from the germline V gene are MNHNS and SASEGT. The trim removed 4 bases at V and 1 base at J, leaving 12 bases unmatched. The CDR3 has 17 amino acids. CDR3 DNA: TGTGCCAGCAGTGGGGGCTACAGGGGAACTTTTAACTATGGCTACACCTTC. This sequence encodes CASSGGYRGTFNYGYTF.

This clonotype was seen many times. The CDR3 DNA reads TGTGCCAGTAGTGCTCTCCCGGGAAGCTCTGGAAACACCATATATTTT. It codes for CASSALPGSSGNTIYF. The V and J genes are TRBV19 and TRBJ1-3, with D unresolved. The CDR3 extends over 16 amino acids. The V and J ends lost 5 bases and 0 bases respectively, with 14 bases between them. CDR1 is LNHDA, CDR2 SQIVND, per germline (reference sequence). Full variable domain (missing parts from reference TRBV19 and TRBJ1-3): DGGITQSPKYLFRKEGQNVTLSCEQNLNHDAMYWYRQDPGQGLRLIYYSQIVNDFQKGDIAEGYSVSREKKESFPLTVTSAQKNPTAFYLCASSALPGSSGNTIYFGEGSWLTVV.

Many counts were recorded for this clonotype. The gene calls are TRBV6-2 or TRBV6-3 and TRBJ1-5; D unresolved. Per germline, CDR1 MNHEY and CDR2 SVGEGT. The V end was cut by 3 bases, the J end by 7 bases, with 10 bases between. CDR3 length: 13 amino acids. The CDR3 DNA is TGTGCCAGCAGTTATTGGGGAAAGCAGCCCCAGCATTTT. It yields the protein CASSYWGKQPQHF.

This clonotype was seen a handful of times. The CDR3 DNA sequence: TGTGCCACCAGCAGTTGGACGGCCCTCTACGAGCAGTACTTC. Protein: CATSSWTALYEQYF. The chain uses TRBV15 and TRBJ2-7; no clear D gene. CDR3 length equals 14 residues. In germline, CDR1 is LNHNV, CDR2 YYDKDF (reference sequence). Trimming left V 3 bases short and J 3 bases short, with 12 bases between.

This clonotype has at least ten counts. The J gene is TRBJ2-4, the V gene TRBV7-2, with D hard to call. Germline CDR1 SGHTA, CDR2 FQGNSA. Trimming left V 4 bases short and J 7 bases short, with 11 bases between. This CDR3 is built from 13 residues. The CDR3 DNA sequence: TGTGCCAGCAGCTCCCCTGGAGCGAACATTCAGTACTTC. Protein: CASSSPGANIQYF.